These 32 T cell receptor beta chains came from one sample sequenced in a study of Graves' ophthalmopathy and Graves' hyperthyroidism. Scientists amplified the TCR beta CDR3 regions from RNA transcripts. The library came from an HTBI-primed first-round RT-PCR and a second-round multiplex PCR. TCRdb re-called the multiplex PCR reads with MiXCR, one entry per CDR3 protein. The sample gives 150,000 to 200,000 distinct CDR3 sequences, around two fifths of which show up once; less than 9.5% is in the top ten. The sample was peripheral blood. These receptors originate from a man under 40 with Graves' ophthalmopathy.

This clonotype has at least ten counts. This chain uses TRBV6-6 with TRBJ1-5, with D tentatively TRBD1 (5 bases). V gave up 5 bases and J gave up 2 bases, with 25 bases separating them. Germline CDR1 and CDR2: MNHNY and SVGAGI (reference sequence). The CDR3 extends over 19 amino acids. The CDR3 is CASSRNPGQGLFGNQPQHF. CDR3 nucleotide sequence: TGTGCCAGCAGTCGCAACCCGGGGCAGGGTCTCTTTGGCAATCAGCCCCAGCATTTT.

By share, this clonotype ranks as medium-sized. The CDR3 DNA reads TGTGCCAGCAGCCCTGGACAGGGGGCGGGGTATGGCTACACCTTC. This translates into CASSPGQGAGYGYTF. The chain recombines TRBV12-3 or TRBV12-4 with TRBJ1-2, with TRBD1 identical over 11 bases. V was clipped by 6 bases and J by 5 bases; unmatched bases: 8. This CDR3 comprises 15 residues.

This clonotype was observed many times. The chain recombines TRBV6-2 or TRBV6-3 with TRBJ2-7, with a tentative D call TRBD2 (6 bases). CDR3 length: 14 amino acids. V lost 10 bases and J 2 bases, leaving 18 bases between the germline ends. Per the germline V gene, CDR1 is MNHEY and CDR2 is SVGEGT. The CDR3 region has the DNA TGTGCCATCTCCGAAGCCGGAGGGGCCTACGAGCAGTACTTC. This gives the protein CAISEAGGAYEQYF.

The count of this clonotype is one. The rearrangement links TRBV24-1 to TRBJ2-5, with D perhaps TRBD1 (6 bases). Trimming removed 3 bases at V and 5 bases at J, with 15 bases between. Germline CDR1 and CDR2: KGHDR and SFDVKD. The CDR3 has 15 amino acids. DNA of the CDR3: TGTGCCACCAGTGATAGAACGACAGGCGGGGAGACCCAGTACTTC. As protein: CATSDRTTGGETQYF.

The table lists this clonotype with many counts. The chain recombines TRBV5-1 with TRBJ2-5; 9 bases are shared with TRBD2. Germline V CDR1 and CDR2: SGHRS, YFSETQ. This CDR3 comprises 16 residues. Unmatched junction bases numbered 4, after V lost 1 base and J lost 0 bases. CDR3 sequence reads: CASSLRLAGNQETQYF. As DNA, the CDR3 is TGCGCCAGCAGCTTGCGCCTAGCGGGGAACCAAGAGACCCAGTACTTC.

This clonotype has at least ten counts. The chain couples TRBV29-1 to TRBJ2-5; D uncertain. Germline CDR1 reads SQVTM; CDR2 reads ANQGSEA. This CDR3 contains 12 residues. Between the trimmed V and J ends, which lost 5 bases and 1 base, there was a span of 8 bases. CDR3 amino acids: CSVRAAQETQYF. The CDR3 region has the DNA TGCAGCGTTCGGGCAGCCCAAGAGACCCAGTACTTC.

The sample holds many counts of this clonotype. In DNA, the CDR3 is TGTGCCAGCTCTCTACCCGCCTACGAGCAGTACTTC. The encoded protein is CASSLPAYEQYF. The J gene is TRBJ2-7, the V gene TRBV6-2 or TRBV6-3; D is unresolved. Germline lookup yields CDR1 MNHEY and CDR2 SVGEGT. The CDR3 has 12 amino acids. Trimming removed 8 bases from V and 2 bases from J, with 10 bases in between.

This clonotype was detected ten times or more. This chain links TRBV28 with TRBJ1-5, with D uncertain. Germline V gene data show CDR1 as MDHEN and CDR2 as SYDVKM. The V end was cut by 7 bases, the J end by 6 bases, with 13 bases between. CDR3 size: 13 residues. The CDR3 is CASKGRLGQPQHF. As DNA, the CDR3 is TGTGCCAGCAAAGGGCGGCTCGGTCAGCCCCAGCATTTT.

Here the CDR3 reads CASSLATRLAGKNIQYF. DNA for the CDR3: TGTGCCAGCAGCTTAGCGACCAGACTAGCGGGGAAAAACATTCAGTACTTC. The chain employs TRBV7-8 and TRBJ2-4; 11 bases are shared with TRBD2. The CDR3 extends over 17 amino acids. Germline-derived CDR1 and CDR2 are SGHVS and FQNEAQ. V lost 0 bases and J lost 4; bases outside the gene matches: 5.

This clonotype has a count of ten or more. The chain uses TRBV7-2 and TRBJ2-5, with D possibly being TRBD2 (5 bases). The CDR3 runs 14 residues. V was pared by 6 bases and J by 7 bases, with 18 bases between. Germline CDR1 and CDR2: SGHTA and FQGNSA. CDR3: CASSSSGIRLTQYF. The CDR3, as DNA: TGTGCCAGCAGTTCATCGGGGATTAGGTTGACCCAGTACTTC.

This clonotype showed up many times. V usage is TRBV6-5 and J usage is TRBJ2-5; perhaps TRBD1 as D (5 bases). The CDR3 totals 13 residues. Germline values: CDR1 MNHEY, CDR2 SVGAGI. Trimming removed 6 bases from V and 4 bases from J, with 12 bases in between. The CDR3 nucleotides read TGTGCCAGCAGATGGCAGGGTGGAGAGACCCAGTACTTC. This gives the protein CASRWQGGETQYF.

This clonotype has a count of ten or more. The CDR3 nucleotides are TGTGCCAGCAGTCCCGTGGTAGCCCTCTACGGTACCGGGGAGCTGTTTTTT. The encoded protein is CASSPVVALYGTGELFF. This chain joins TRBV4-2 and TRBJ2-2; D remains unclear. The CDR3 runs 17 residues. The germline CDR1 and CDR2 sequences are LGHNA and YNFKEQ. Trimming pared 6 bases from V and 5 bases from J, leaving 22 bases between.

V and J are TRBV12-3 or TRBV12-4 and TRBJ1-6; D call uncertain. The length of the CDR3 is 14 residues. The V end lost 3 bases, the J end lost 7 bases, and 10 bases lay between the germline ends. The DNA of the CDR3 is TGTGCCAGCAGTTTTGGCCCAGAGAATTCACCCCTCCACTTT. This encodes CASSFGPENSPLHF.

The chain carries TRBV6-1 and TRBJ1-1, with no clear D. This CDR3 is built from 12 residues. Germline CDR1 and CDR2: MNHNS and SASEGT. Trimming removed 3 bases at V and 7 bases at J, with 9 bases between. The CDR3 reads CASSDRLNEAFF. In DNA form, the CDR3 reads TGTGCCAGCAGTGACAGGCTCAATGAAGCTTTCTTT.

This clonotype was recorded at least ten times. The J gene is TRBJ1-5, the V gene TRBV19; D may be TRBD1 (6 bases). Germline V gene sequence: CDR1 LNHDA, CDR2 SQIVND (reference sequence). V lost 3 bases and J 1 base, leaving 16 bases between the germline ends. This CDR3 contains 17 residues. CDR3 coding DNA: TGTGCCAGTAGTATCGGGGGCAGCAGGGAAAGCAATCAGCCCCAGCATTTT. It yields the protein CASSIGGSRESNQPQHF.

This clonotype was found many times. The chain links TRBV11-1 to TRBJ2-7; D remains unclear. The CDR3 covers 12 residues. Per the germline V gene, CDR1 is SGHAT and CDR2 is FQDESV (reference sequence). V gave up 11 bases and J gave up 0 bases, with 11 bases separating them. The CDR3 sequence: CASAESSYEQYF. CDR3 nucleotides: TGTGCCTCGGCGGAAAGCTCCTACGAGCAGTACTTC.

This clonotype has a count of ten or more. V and J are TRBV24-1 and TRBJ2-5, with D unclear. Germline V gene sequence: CDR1 KGHDR, CDR2 SFDVKD. This CDR3 is 11 amino acids long. V lost 5 bases, J lost 8 bases, and 8 bases lay in between. CDR3 in DNA: TGTGCCACCAGTGTCGGAGATACCCAGTACTTC. It is translated as CATSVGDTQYF.

In this sample, this clonotype turned up many times. The chain carries TRBV10-3 and TRBJ1-1, with 7 bases lining up with TRBD1. This CDR3 is 14 amino acids long. Losses at the gene ends were 7 bases for V and 3 bases for J; bases not matched to a gene: 8. The germline gives CDR1 ENHRY, CDR2 SYGVKD. The CDR3 coding sequence is TGTGCCATCACCATCACCGACAGGGACACTGAAGCTTTCTTT. Translation: CAITITDRDTEAFF.

The gene calls are TRBV6-1 and TRBJ2-5; 8 nucleotides align to TRBD1. The CDR3 loop spans 14 amino acids. V was pared by 5 bases and J by 7 bases, with 9 bases of the junction left unmatched. Germline loops: CDR1 MNHNS, CDR2 SASEGT. The CDR3, as DNA: TGTGCCAGCAGTAAGGACAGGGTAGAGTGGACCCAGTACTTC. Its translation: CASSKDRVEWTQYF.

V gene TRBV28 combines with J gene TRBJ2-2; tentative D call: TRBD2 (6 bases). Germline V lookup: CDR1 MDHEN, CDR2 SYDVKM. V was shortened by 9 bases and J by 4 bases, with 15 bases between the two germline ends. CDR3 length: 14 amino acids. CDR3 amino acids: CASLGAGATGELFF. The CDR3 DNA sequence: TGTGCCAGTTTAGGAGCGGGCGCCACCGGGGAGCTGTTTTTT.

This clonotype was detected many times. The chain links TRBV12-3 or TRBV12-4 to TRBJ1-5; TRBD1 matches at 7 bases. V shed 5 bases and J 6 bases; nucleotides not matched to a gene: 4. CDR3 length: 13 residues. The CDR3 nucleotides read TGTGCCAGCAGTGGCAGGGGGTCTCAGCCCCAGCATTTT. Protein product: CASSGRGSQPQHF.

This clonotype was counted ten times or more. The J gene is TRBJ2-7, the V gene TRBV6-4; 8 bases fit TRBD1. The CDR3 totals 17 residues. Germline values: CDR1 MRHNA, CDR2 SNTAGT. J gave up 0 bases and V 7 bases, and 14 bases lay outside the gene matches. Here the CDR3 reads CASTPTGTGLTSYEQYF. The CDR3 DNA reads TGTGCCAGCACCCCTACCGGGACAGGCCTTACCTCCTACGAGCAGTACTTC.

This clonotype came up once. The chain couples TRBV11-2 to TRBJ1-1; no definite D call. The germline V gene encodes CDR1 SGHAT and CDR2 FQNNGV. This CDR3 has 12 amino acids. Trimming took 4 bases from V and 6 from J, leaving 9 bases between them. The CDR3 is CASSSSSAEAFF. CDR3 in DNA: TGTGCCAGCAGCTCGAGTAGCGCTGAAGCTTTCTTT. Based on the CDR3 plus reference TRBV11-2 and TRBJ1-1, the full variable domain is EAGVAQSPRYKIIEKRQSVAFWCNPISGHATLYWYQQILGQGPKLLIQFQNNGVVDDSQLPKDRFSAERLKGVDSTLKIQPAKLEDSAVYLCASSSSSAEAFFGQGTRLTVV.

Many counts were recorded for this clonotype. This sequence joins TRBV19 and TRBJ2-2; 14 bases agree with TRBD2. With 4 bases clipped from V and 7 bases from J, the junction kept 11 bases outside the gene matches. The CDR3 is 18 residues long. Germline V gene data show CDR1 as LNHDA and CDR2 as SQIVND (reference sequence). CDR3 sequence: CASSTRGLAGGGIGELFF. The CDR3 coding sequence is TGTGCCAGTAGTACCCGCGGACTAGCGGGAGGCGGGATCGGGGAGCTGTTTTTT.

The chain combines TRBV28 with TRBJ1-5, with unresolved D. CDR1 is MDHEN and CDR2 is SYDVKM in the germline V gene. This CDR3 region has 12 residues. V gave up 11 bases and J gave up 5 bases, with 13 bases separating them. The CDR3 loop is CASGLLDQPQHF. The DNA for the CDR3 is TGTGCCTCTGGGCTTCTGGATCAGCCCCAGCATTTT. Full variable domain (outside the CDR3, taken from reference TRBV28 and TRBJ1-5): DVKVTQSSRYLVKRTGEKVFLECVQDMDHENMFWYRQDPGLGLRLIYFSYDVKMKEKGDIPEGYSVSREKKERFSLILESASTNQTSMYLCASGLLDQPQHFGDGTRLSIL.

Ten or more counts support this clonotype. The CDR3 loop reads CASSPSSWPNIQYF. CDR3 sequence (DNA): TGTGCCAGCAGTCCCTCGAGTTGGCCAAACATTCAGTACTTC. This chain uses TRBV6-2 or TRBV6-3 with TRBJ2-4, with D unclear. The CDR3 length is 14 residues. Trimming took off 5 bases at V and 6 bases at J, with 14 bases between the two ends. Germline V gene data show CDR1 as MNHEY and CDR2 as SVGEGT.

This clonotype occurred many times. The chain employs TRBV19 and TRBJ2-7; D is unclear. This CDR3 comprises 13 residues. Trimming shortened V by 1 base and J by 1 base, and 5 bases separated the two germline ends. The germline V gene has CDR1 LNHDA and CDR2 SQIVND (reference sequence). DNA for the CDR3: TGTGCCAGTAGTATAGGGGGTTCCTACGAGCAGTACTTC. Translation: CASSIGGSYEQYF.

This clonotype appeared many times. The rearrangement joins TRBV30 to TRBJ2-7, with TRBD1 matching 8 bases. The V and J ends lost 2 bases and 7 bases, in that order; junction bases with no gene match: 7. The CDR3 covers 13 residues. Germline CDR1 GTSNPN, CDR2 SVGIG (reference sequence). The CDR3 DNA sequence: TGTGCCTGGAGTACGCGGACAGGGAGAGAGCAGTACTTC. Protein sequence: CAWSTRTGREQYF.

Ten or more counts support this clonotype. This chain links TRBV19 with TRBJ2-7; D is uncertain. The germline V gene has CDR1 LNHDA and CDR2 SQIVND (reference sequence). V was cut by 4 bases and J by 2 bases, with 6 bases left in between. The CDR3 runs to 12 residues. This chain's CDR3 is CASSTNTYEQYF. The CDR3 DNA reads TGTGCCAGTAGTACAAACACCTACGAGCAGTACTTC. The whole variable domain, remainder taken from reference TRBV19 and TRBJ2-7, is DGGITQSPKYLFRKEGQNVTLSCEQNLNHDAMYWYRQDPGQGLRLIYYSQIVNDFQKGDIAEGYSVSREKKESFPLTVTSAQKNPTAFYLCASSTNTYEQYFGPGTRLTVT.

This clonotype was counted ten times or more. This chain joins TRBV5-1 and TRBJ1-1; D is perhaps TRBD1 (6 bases). With 3 bases removed from V and 0 bases from J, the gap between germline ends came to 21 bases. In germline, CDR1 is SGHRS, CDR2 YFSETQ. This CDR3 is 18 amino acids long. The CDR3 loop is CASSSPRGQTLMNTEAFF. The CDR3 coding sequence is TGCGCCAGCAGCTCCCCACGGGGGCAAACCTTAATGAACACTGAAGCTTTCTTT.

In this sample, this clonotype turned up once. This chain uses TRBV6-1 with TRBJ2-7, with D perhaps TRBD1 or TRBD2 (5 bases each). The CDR3 has 13 residues. The germline gives CDR1 MNHNS, CDR2 SASEGT. V lost 8 bases and J 3 bases, leaving 14 bases between the germline ends. CDR3 bases: TGTGCCAGCGGGTGGGACCGGGACTACGAGCAGTACTTC. Protein product: CASGWDRDYEQYF.

This clonotype has at least ten counts. This chain links TRBV19 with TRBJ1-2; D unresolved. Germline values: CDR1 LNHDA, CDR2 SQIVND (reference sequence). The CDR3 length is 13 residues. Deletions cut 5 bases from V and 8 bases from J, with 15 bases between. CDR3 amino acids: CASSEDGGSGYTF. The CDR3 nucleotides read TGTGCCAGTAGTGAGGATGGTGGGAGCGGCTACACCTTC. Full variable domain (rest looked up from reference TRBV19 and TRBJ1-2): DGGITQSPKYLFRKEGQNVTLSCEQNLNHDAMYWYRQDPGQGLRLIYYSQIVNDFQKGDIAEGYSVSREKKESFPLTVTSAQKNPTAFYLCASSEDGGSGYTFGSGTRLTVV.